The rows below give T cell receptor beta chains drawn from one sample of a study of cytomegalovirus exposure and HLA in healthy donors. Assay: immunoSEQ multiplex PCR; the TCRdb copy retains only in-frame clones and omits some. The table includes more than 250,000 clones, around 87% detected once. The sample taken for sequencing was PBMCs. Receptor source: a woman in her 30s in good health and CMV-seropositive. Both conserved end residues are part of each CDR3. A D gene is named only where the DNA matches it firmly. The size of a clone is reported for some rows only, either as once, few or many, or as a class for expanded clones.

d_call	clone_size	v_call	j_call	cdr3_nt	cdr3_aa
TRBD1	NA	TRBV11-3	TRBJ2-2	TGTGCCAGCAGCTTCGGGACAGTCGGGGAGCTGTTTTTT	CASSFGTVGELFF
NA	NA	TRBV29-1	TRBJ1-4	TGCAGCGTTGAAGGGACAGACAAACTGTTTTTT	CSVEGTDKLFF
NA	few	TRBV2	TRBJ1-6	TGTGCCTGCTCCCGGACGGAGAATTCACCCCTCCACTTT	CACSRTENSPLHF
NA	NA	TRBV5-6	TRBJ1-1	TGTGCCAGCAGCCCGGTGGGGGATAACACTGAAGCTTTCTTT	CASSPVGDNTEAFF
NA	NA	TRBV29-1	TRBJ1-4	TGCAGCGTTGAGGACATGTTGGGGGAAAAACTGTTTTTT	CSVEDMLGEKLFF
NA	NA	TRBV5-6	TRBJ2-7	TGTGCCAGCAGCTTGGGGCAGGGTCTAGCCTACGAGCAGTACTTC	CASSLGQGLAYEQYF
NA	NA	TRBV28	TRBJ1-2	TGTGCCAGCAGGACGGTAACGTGGGGCTACACCTTC	CASRTVTWGYTF
TRBD1	NA	TRBV7-9	TRBJ2-7	TGTGCCAGCAGCTACCTCGAACAGGGGTTCGACGAGCAGTACTTC	CASSYLEQGFDEQYF
NA	once	TRBV4-1	TRBJ1-4	TGCGCCAGCAGCCAAGATTCAACTAATGAAAAACTGTTTTTT	CASSQDSTNEKLFF
NA	NA	TRBV2	TRBJ2-7	TGTGCCAGCCGAGGACCAGGGGGGCTAGACGAGCAGTACTTC	CASRGPGGLDEQYF
NA	few	TRBV4-2	TRBJ2-2	TGTGCCAGCAGCCAAGATAGGGGGGACACCGGGGAGCTGTTTTTT	CASSQDRGDTGELFF
TRBD1	few	TRBV5-6	TRBJ1-2	TGTGCCAGCAGCTTGGGTGCACTGACAGGGGCACACTATGGCTACACCTTC	CASSLGALTGAHYGYTF
NA	once	TRBV11-2	TRBJ1-2	TGTGCCAGCAGCTTAGCGGGCCATGGCTACACCTTC	CASSLAGHGYTF
NA	few	TRBV5-1	TRBJ1-1	TGCGCCAGCAGCTTGGCGGGCAAGAACACTGAAGCTTTCTTT	CASSLAGKNTEAFF
NA	NA	TRBV9	TRBJ2-5	TGTGCCAGCAGCGTACAGGGTTTCGGAGAGACCCAGTACTTC	CASSVQGFGETQYF
NA	NA	TRBV6-1	TRBJ1-5	TGTGCCAGCAGTCGGATCCCTGTTAGCAATCAGCCCCAGCATTTT	CASSRIPVSNQPQHF
NA	NA	TRBV27	TRBJ2-7	TGTGCCAGCAGTTACGCGGGTGGTTTTTACGAGCAGTACTTC	CASSYAGGFYEQYF
TRBD2	NA	TRBV12-5	TRBJ2-7	TGTGCTAGTGGACTAGCGGGGTCCTACGAGCAGTACTTC	CASGLAGSYEQYF
NA	NA	TRBV5-1	TRBJ2-7	TGCGCCAGCAGCTTGGTCAAGCTACAGGGAATAGGGCCCCAAGACGAGCAGTACTTC	CASSLVKLQGIGPQDEQYF
NA	NA	TRBV5-1	TRBJ2-2	TGCGCCAGCAGCCCGGGACTTACGAACACCGGGGAGCTGTTTTTT	CASSPGLTNTGELFF
NA	NA	TRBV28	TRBJ1-5	TGTGCCAGCAGCTCACCAGTGGGTCGTTATAGCAATCAGCCCCAGCATTTT	CASSSPVGRYSNQPQHF
TRBD1	once	TRBV30	TRBJ1-2	TGTGCCTGGAGGGACAGGGGGAAAGTCTATGGCTACACCTTC	CAWRDRGKVYGYTF
NA	NA	TRBV5-6	TRBJ1-5	TGTGCCAGCAGCTTGTACCAGGGGCCCAATCAGCCCCAGCATTTT	CASSLYQGPNQPQHF
TRBD1	few	TRBV27	TRBJ1-2	TGTGCCAGCAGTTCCAAGGGGGCTGGCTATGGCTACACCTTC	CASSSKGAGYGYTF
TRBD2	NA	TRBV7-9	TRBJ2-7	TGTGCCAGCAGCCCCCTAGCGGGGGGCGCCTACGAGCAGTACTTC	CASSPLAGGAYEQYF
NA	NA	TRBV4-1	TRBJ1-4	TGCGCCAGCAGCCAAGAGTGGTCGGGGAATGAAAAACTGTTTTTT	CASSQEWSGNEKLFF
NA	NA	TRBV5-1	TRBJ2-2	TGCGCCAGCAGCTTCGGGTACACTGCCACCGGGGAGCTGTTTTTT	CASSFGYTATGELFF
NA	NA	TRBV28	TRBJ1-2	TGTGCCCATGGGGGGGGATCTAACTATGGCTACACCTTC	CAHGGGSNYGYTF
NA	NA	TRBV15	TRBJ1-4	TGTGCCACCAGCAGAGACAGGGGAAGTGAAAAACTGTTTTTT	CATSRDRGSEKLFF
NA	NA	TRBV7-9	TRBJ2-7	TGTGCCAGCAGCGCAGGGGATCCACACGAGCAGTACTTC	CASSAGDPHEQYF
TRBD2	NA	TRBV29-1	TRBJ2-5	TGCAGCGTGACGGGGGGGCCGGGAGAGACCCAGTACTTC	CSVTGGPGETQYF
NA	NA	TRBV27	TRBJ2-7	TGTGCCAGCAGTTTATCGGGCGGCGAGCAGTACTTC	CASSLSGGEQYF
NA	NA	TRBV5-4	TRBJ2-5	TGTGCCAGCAGCTTGGCGCAGCAAGAGACCCAGTACTTC	CASSLAQQETQYF
NA	few	TRBV6-5	TRBJ2-7	TGTGCCAGCAGTTACGAGGCGGGATACACCTACGAGCAGTACTTC	CASSYEAGYTYEQYF
NA	NA	TRBV28	TRBJ2-1	TGTGCCAGCAGTTTCCAAGGGGTCAGGAGCTCCTACAATGAGCAGTTCTTC	CASSFQGVRSSYNEQFF
TRBD2	NA	TRBV4-2	TRBJ2-7	TGTGCCAGCAGCCAAACCCGACTAGCGGCCTACGAGCAGTACTTC	CASSQTRLAAYEQYF
NA	NA	TRBV7-3	TRBJ1-3	TGTGCCAGCAGCTTAGATGGCTCCTCTGGAAACACCATATATTTT	CASSLDGSSGNTIYF
NA	NA	TRBV7-2	TRBJ1-1	TGTGCCAGCAGCCTTTCCCGACATCCAGCTGAAGCTTTCTTT	CASSLSRHPAEAFF
TRBD2	NA	TRBV4-3	TRBJ2-1	TGCGCCAGCAGCCAAGAGGGGGGGGGATACTACAATGAGCAGTTCTTC	CASSQEGGGYYNEQFF
NA	once	TRBV30	TRBJ2-4	TGTGCCTGGAGTGCCGTCTTCCGCCTAGCCAAAAACATTCAGTACTTC	CAWSAVFRLAKNIQYF
NA	once	TRBV20-1	TRBJ1-1	TGCAGTGCTGCGGACAATATTGAAGCTTTCTTT	CSAADNIEAFF
TRBD1	NA	TRBV7-2	TRBJ1-4	TGTGCCAGCAGCTACCTGGGACAGCTTAATGAAAAACTGTTTTTT	CASSYLGQLNEKLFF
NA	NA	TRBV6-5	TRBJ1-5	TGTGCCAGCAGGGGACGGGACAATCAGCCCCAGCATTTT	CASRGRDNQPQHF
NA	once	TRBV2	TRBJ1-1	TGTGCCAGCAGTGTTAGCACTGAAGCTTTCTTT	CASSVSTEAFF
TRBD1	few	TRBV18	TRBJ1-5	TGTGCCAGCTCACCAAGGGGGCTCCAGCCCCAGCATTTT	CASSPRGLQPQHF
NA	NA	TRBV19	TRBJ1-4	TGTGCCTTAGAGGGGAATTCCGCCGATAATGAAAAACTGTTTTTT	CALEGNSADNEKLFF
NA	NA	TRBV30	TRBJ1-5	TGTGCCTGGGGGGGTAATCAGCCCCAGCATTTT	CAWGGNQPQHF
NA	once	TRBV7-3	TRBJ2-2	TGTGCCAGCAGCTTATTCCAGGCTAGGGGCACCGGGGAGCTGTTTTTT	CASSLFQARGTGELFF
NA	NA	TRBV28	TRBJ1-1	TGTGCCAGCAGTCCCACACAAGGGACTGAAGCTTTCTTT	CASSPTQGTEAFF
NA	NA	TRBV7-3	TRBJ1-1	TGTGCCAGCAGCTTAAGCCCCACCGGGACTCAAGCTTTCTTT	CASSLSPTGTQAFF